By proportion, the clone carrying this TCR beta chain is medium-sized (0.01 to 0.1%). Its antigen is unidentified. TCRdb ran MiXCR on the reads and lists one entry per CDR3 protein. The sample has 750,000 to 950,000 distinct CDR3 sequences, about 27% seen once. The data were obtained in a study of T cell repertoires in cytomegalovirus infection. Study overall: Researchers turned to recently identified HLA-C-restricted CMV epitopes as well as well-studied HLA-B-restricted ones.

The CDR3 has 15 amino acids. Trimming took off 5 bases at V and 1 base at J, with 14 bases between the two ends. CDR1 and CDR2 from the germline V gene are SGHVS and FNYEAQ. The sequence derives from a human donor in good health (CMV status not recorded). Some clones in this sample may be carry-over from other donors' samples. V and J are TRBV7-6 and TRBJ1-1; the D is unclear. The sequenced sample was cultured CD8+ T cells from PBMCs, obtained from culture after CMV antigen stimulation. The CDR3 protein is CASSQSRGTNTEAFF. For the CDR3, the DNA is TGTGCCAGCAGCCAATCTCGGGGAACGAACACTGAAGCTTTCTTT.